This is a list of T cell receptor beta chains from one sample in a study of STAT3 mutations in large granular lymphocyte leukemia. Assay used: immunoSEQ multiplex PCR; TCRdb lists only in-frame clones, some missing. This repertoire shows about 42,000 clones, about 81% found once; its top ten account for less than 0.55%. Sequencing was carried out using PBMCs. The receptors derive from a human donor with T large granular lymphocyte leukemia. Some clones in this sample may be carry-over from other donors' samples. Both conserved end residues are part of each CDR3. The D gene is left open where the match is weak. Part of the rows lack a size; the others show once, few, many or a class for expanded clones.

v_gene	d_gene	abundance	j_gene	CDR3aa	CDR3nt
TRBV6-1	TRBD2	.	TRBJ2-1	CASSESAGLAGGVYNEQFF	TGTGCCAGCAGTGAATCGGCGGGACTAGCGGGGGGGGTATACAATGAGCAGTTCTTC
TRBV5-4	.	few	TRBJ1-2	CASRSLYGYTF	TGTGCCAGCAGGTCCCTCTATGGCTACACCTTC
TRBV29-1	.	.	TRBJ2-5	CSVISATGTQYF	TGCAGCGTCATATCGGCCACGGGGACCCAGTACTTC
TRBV5-6	.	.	TRBJ1-4	CASSTGTRANEKLFF	TGTGCCAGCAGCACTGGAACACGAGCTAATGAAAAACTGTTTTTT
TRBV29-1	.	.	TRBJ1-1	CSVEAQGDTEAFF	TGCAGCGTTGAGGCTCAGGGAGACACTGAAGCTTTCTTT
TRBV19	.	.	TRBJ1-1	CASSIGDLNTEAFF	TGTGCCAGTAGTATAGGGGACCTGAACACTGAAGCTTTCTTT
TRBV7-9	.	few	TRBJ2-3	CASSASDTQYF	TGTGCCAGCAGCGCTTCAGATACGCAGTATTTT
TRBV5-5	TRBD1	once	TRBJ1-4	CASRLTGGNEKLFF	TGTGCCAGCAGACTGACAGGGGGCAATGAAAAACTGTTTTTT
TRBV9	.	few	TRBJ2-5	CASSPGHVQETQYF	TGTGCCAGCAGCCCTGGACACGTACAAGAGACCCAGTACTTC
TRBV2	.	few	TRBJ1-5	CASKERSNQPQHF	TGTGCCAGCAAGGAACGTAGCAATCAGCCCCAGCATTTT
TRBV2	.	.	TRBJ1-6	CASSDQSARVGSPLHF	TGTGCCAGCAGTGATCAGTCAGCGAGAGTTGGTTCACCCCTCCACTTT
TRBV19	.	few	TRBJ2-3	CASISRSDTQYF	TGTGCCAGTATCTCTAGGTCAGATACGCAGTATTTT
TRBV7-9	.	.	TRBJ2-3	CASKEGDTQYF	TGTGCCAGCAAGGAGGGGGATACGCAGTATTTT
TRBV20-1	.	.	TRBJ2-3	CSALTTDTQYF	TGCAGTGCTCTCACCACAGATACGCAGTATTTT
TRBV7-9	.	.	TRBJ1-2	CASSLDRGLGGTNYGYTF	TGTGCCAGCAGCTTAGATAGGGGCCTCGGAGGGACTAACTATGGCTACACCTTC
TRBV5-1	.	.	TRBJ2-5	CASRNGISAGQYQETQYF	TGCGCCAGCAGGAATGGAATATCGGCAGGGCAGTACCAAGAGACCCAGTACTTC
TRBV19	.	.	TRBJ2-2	CASPDGTGELFF	TGTGCCAGTCCGGACGGGACCGGGGAGCTGTTTTTT
TRBV19	.	.	TRBJ2-2	CASKAEANTGELFF	TGTGCCAGTAAGGCGGAGGCGAACACCGGGGAGCTGTTTTTT
TRBV18	TRBD1	.	TRBJ2-2	CASCGQENTGELFF	TGTGCCAGCTGCGGACAGGAGAACACCGGGGAGCTGTTTTTT
TRBV5-1	.	once	TRBJ1-5	CASSLRGDNQPQHF	TGCGCCAGCAGCTTGCGGGGGGACAATCAGCCCCAGCATTTT
TRBV28	.	.	TRBJ1-4	CASRAPGRDNEKLFF	TGTGCCAGCAGGGCCCCGGGACGGGATAATGAAAAACTGTTTTTT
TRBV27	TRBD1	.	TRBJ2-7	CASRQQGAVREQYF	TGTGCCAGCAGACAACAGGGGGCGGTGAGGGAGCAGTACTTC
TRBV7-9	.	.	TRBJ1-1	CASSLEMRRTANTEAFF	TGTGCCAGCAGCTTAGAGATGAGGCGGACTGCGAACACTGAAGCTTTCTTT
TRBV9	.	.	TRBJ2-2	CASSEQVTGELFF	TGTGCCAGCAGCGAACAAGTCACCGGGGAGCTGTTTTTT
TRBV5-1	.	.	TRBJ1-1	CASSLVPAMNTEAFF	TGCGCCAGCAGCTTGGTACCGGCAATGAACACTGAAGCTTTCTTT
TRBV19	.	.	TRBJ1-2	CASSMRTSYGYTF	TGTGCCAGTAGTATGCGGACAAGCTATGGCTACACCTTC
TRBV5-6	TRBD2	.	TRBJ2-5	CASRAGTSGVGETQYF	TGTGCCAGCAGAGCGGGGACTAGCGGGGTCGGAGAGACCCAGTACTTC
TRBV15	.	.	TRBJ1-2	CATSRDMRAGYTF	TGTGCCACCAGCAGAGATATGAGGGCCGGCTACACCTTC
TRBV28	.	.	TRBJ1-2	CASSLGEIYGYTF	TGTGCCAGCAGTTTAGGGGAAATCTATGGCTACACCTTC
TRBV6-5	.	.	TRBJ2-7	CATRLSSTYEQYF	TGTGCCACCCGCCTTAGTTCGACTTACGAGCAGTACTTC
TRBV4-2	.	once	TRBJ1-1	CASSQAGYPEAFF	TGTGCCAGCAGCCAAGCTGGATACCCTGAAGCTTTCTTT
TRBV9	.	.	TRBJ1-2	CASSVDSYGYTF	TGTGCCAGCAGCGTAGATTCCTATGGCTACACCTTC
TRBV14	.	.	TRBJ1-4	CASSGRLGMEEKLFF	TGTGCCAGCAGCGGTCGATTGGGAATGGAAGAAAAACTGTTTTTT
TRBV9	TRBD1	.	TRBJ1-4	CASSVRTGGEKLFF	TGTGCCAGCAGCGTAAGAACAGGGGGTGAAAAACTGTTTTTT
TRBV29-1	.	.	TRBJ1-1	CSASQGIGNTEAFF	TGCAGCGCCTCTCAAGGTATTGGAAACACTGAAGCTTTCTTT
TRBV11-3	TRBD2	.	TRBJ2-1	CASSLDGLAGGHEQFF	TGTGCCAGCAGCTTAGATGGACTAGCGGGGGGTCATGAGCAGTTCTTC
TRBV7-9	TRBD1	.	TRBJ1-2	CASSLGTGTGSHYGYTF	TGTGCCAGCAGCTTAGGGACCGGGACAGGGTCACACTATGGCTACACCTTC
TRBV2	.	once	TRBJ1-2	CASSASGQAHYGYTF	TGTGCCAGCAGTGCCTCCGGGCAGGCGCACTATGGCTACACCTTC
TRBV6-5	TRBD2	.	TRBJ2-5	CASGLAGGETQYF	TGTGCCAGCGGTCTAGCGGGGGGGGAGACCCAGTACTTC
TRBV9	.	.	TRBJ2-2	CASSVEAGELFF	TGTGCCAGCAGCGTAGAGGCCGGGGAGCTGTTTTTT
TRBV6-5	.	.	TRBJ1-2	CASSYSTLQFYTF	TGTGCCAGCAGTTACTCGACTTTGCAGTTCTACACCTTC
TRBV2	.	.	TRBJ1-2	CASRAPAFPYGYTF	TGTGCCAGCAGGGCCCCGGCTTTCCCGTATGGCTACACCTTC
TRBV29-1	TRBD1	.	TRBJ1-2	CSVGDRGRGIYGYTF	TGCAGCGTTGGGGACAGGGGAAGGGGGATCTATGGCTACACCTTC
TRBV4-1	TRBD1	.	TRBJ2-5	CASSQSAGTGSQETQYF	TGCGCCAGCAGCCAGTCCGCCGGGACAGGGTCCCAAGAGACCCAGTACTTC
TRBV15	.	.	TRBJ2-1	CATSRDKGSSSYNEQFF	TGTGCCACCAGCAGAGATAAGGGGTCAAGCTCCTACAATGAGCAGTTCTTC
TRBV4-2	.	.	TRBJ2-1	CASSWGDNEQFF	TGTGCCAGCAGCTGGGGAGACAATGAGCAGTTCTTC
TRBV7-9	.	.	TRBJ2-3	CASSLGGITDTQYF	TGTGCCAGCAGCTTAGGGGGAATAACAGATACGCAGTATTTT
TRBV5-1	.	.	TRBJ2-1	CASSLGARREPNEQFF	TGCGCCAGCAGCTTGGGGGCTCGGAGGGAGCCCAATGAGCAGTTCTTC
TRBV6-5	.	.	TRBJ2-7	CASSRASSYEQYF	TGTGCCAGCAGCAGGGCTAGCTCCTACGAGCAGTACTTC
TRBV7-8	.	.	TRBJ1-1	CASSLRPENTEAFF	TGTGCCAGCAGCTTAAGGCCAGAGAACACTGAAGCTTTCTTT
TRBV6-5	TRBD1	.	TRBJ2-2	CASSYRGPHTGELFF	TGTGCCAGCAGTTACAGGGGGCCCCACACCGGGGAGCTGTTTTTT
TRBV30	.	.	TRBJ1-2	CAWSETGRSYYGYTF	TGTGCCTGGAGTGAAACAGGGAGGTCCTACTATGGCTACACCTTC
TRBV4-1	TRBD1	.	TRBJ2-2	CASSQGQGFGELFF	TGCGCCAGCAGCCAAGGACAGGGGTTCGGGGAGCTGTTTTTT